The present TCR beta chain was sequenced within a study of human T cells and chemical hapten exposure. Study-level background: Patients were mainly female, each with alopecia areata, totalis or universalis.

The time point is: patch test 1, 2 weeks after DPC sensitization. As to treatment: therapeutic diphenylcyclopropenone sensitization with weekly scalp DPC. This clonotype was seen ten or more times. Individual cDNA molecules had unique molecular identifiers attached to them by the library. TCRdb reanalysed the RACE reads using MiXCR and keeps one entry per CDR3 protein. The profile shows roughly 360,000 distinct CDR3 sequences, 4% to 5.5% of them singletons. CDR1 is DFQATT, CDR2 SNEGSKA, per germline (reference sequence). The CDR3 totals 15 residues. With V trimmed by 0 bases and J by 7 bases, 8 bases remained unmatched.

V usage is TRBV20-1 and J usage is TRBJ1-4; 7 bases are shared with TRBD1. Sequences were derived from whole blood, sampled in connection with sensitization to the hapten diphenylcyclopropenone (DPC). This receptor was obtained from a woman between 45 and 60 years old with alopecia areata. Some clones in this sample may be carry-over from other donors' samples. The CDR3 sequence: CSARDLGGASEKLFF. CDR3 coding DNA: TGCAGTGCTAGAGATCTAGGGGGCGCAAGTGAAAAACTGTTTTTT.